One T cell receptor (beta chain) is described in this entry. Using immunoSEQ multiplex PCR, the repertoire was profiled, and TCRdb retains in-frame clones only, with some absent. The sample contains over 150,000 clones, around 80% of which appear only once. This sample was included in a study of blood T cell repertoires in COVID-19. Germline CDR1 reads LGHDT; CDR2 reads YNNKEL (reference sequence). The CDR3 spans 19 residues. V was clipped by 1 base and J by 1 base; unmatched bases: 13. This rearrangement joins TRBV3-1 (or the pseudogene TRBV3-2) to TRBJ2-3; 8 positions match TRBD2. What was sequenced was PBMCs or T cells enriched from blood (not recorded which). This sequence originates from a woman in her 70s in a cohort exposed to, infected with or recovered from COVID-19 (not recorded which). CDR3 in DNA: TGTGCCAGCAGCCAAGCCCATAAGCGGGAGCTTACGGGCACAGATACGCAGTATTTT. Translated: CASSQAHKRELTGTDTQYF.